The 9 T cell receptor beta chains given below trace back to one sample, sequenced in a study of blood T cell repertoires in COVID-19. Profiled with immunoSEQ multiplex PCR; TCRdb holds only in-frame clones, not every one. The sample lists tens of thousands of clones; 85% to 90% were seen once. Source material: peripheral blood. The receptors derive from a human donor with active COVID-19. The donor label of this sample is uncertain.

V usage is TRBV7-2 and J usage is TRBJ2-2; 9 bases agree with TRBD2. Germline V gene lookup returns CDR1 SGHTA and CDR2 FQGNSA. CDR3 size: 18 residues. V lost 5 bases, J lost 6 bases, and 16 bases stayed unmatched. Here the CDR3 DNA reads TGTGCCAGCAGCACGAAATCCTTGCGGGGGGGGCCGTCCGGGGAGCTGTTTTTT. It specifies CASSTKSLRGGPSGELFF.

V usage is TRBV9 and J usage is TRBJ2-3, with D maybe TRBD2 (5 bases). CDR1 is SGDLS and CDR2 is YYNGEE in the germline V gene. CDR3 length: 14 amino acids. V lost 2 bases and J lost 6, with 13 bases in between. CDR3 protein: CASSVSLVRDTQYF. The CDR3 region has the DNA TGTGCCAGCAGCGTTTCACTAGTCCGGGATACGCAGTATTTT.

This chain joins TRBV5-4 and TRBJ2-7; TRBD1 matches 7 bases. Trimming cost V 4 bases and J 2 bases; bases outside gene matches: 3. The germline CDR1 and CDR2 sequences are SGHNT and YYREEE (reference sequence). The CDR3 is 13 residues long. The chain's CDR3 is CASSVDRTYEQYF. Here the CDR3 DNA reads TGTGCCAGCAGCGTGGACAGGACCTACGAGCAGTACTTC.

This sequence joins TRBV14 and TRBJ2-2, with 9 nucleotides matching TRBD1. The CDR3 contains 16 residues. Germline V lookup: CDR1 SGHDN, CDR2 FVKESK. After removal of 5 bases from V and 1 base from J, the junction contained 5 bases not matched to a gene. The CDR3 spells CASSGRTGVNTGELFF. The CDR3 DNA follows: TGTGCCAGCAGCGGCCGGACAGGGGTGAACACCGGGGAGCTGTTTTTT. The variable domain in full, with the rest retrieved from reference TRBV14 and TRBJ2-2, is EAGVTQFPSHSVIEKGQTVTLRCDPISGHDNLYWYRRVMGKEIKFLLHFVKESKQDESGMPNNRFLAERTGGTYSTLKVQPAELEDSGVYFCASSGRTGVNTGELFFGEGSRLTVL.

The V and J genes are TRBV13 and TRBJ2-7; D is ambiguous. The germline CDR1 and CDR2 sequences are PRHDT and FYEKMQ (reference sequence). Trimming shortened V by 0 bases and J by 6 bases, and 12 bases separated the two germline ends. The CDR3 is 14 amino acids. The CDR3 nucleotides are TGTGCCAGCAGCTTAGGCGCCTCTCCGGGCGAGCAGTACTTC. This codes for CASSLGASPGEQYF.

V is TRBV10-1 and J is TRBJ2-3; D call uncertain. The CDR3 covers 15 residues. Germline-derived CDR1 and CDR2 are WNHNN and SYGVQD (reference sequence). Trimming stripped 2 bases from V and 1 base from J, with 10 bases between. In DNA form, the CDR3 reads TGCGCCAGCAGTGAGCTGTCAACTGGCACAGATACGCAGTATTTT. Its protein product is CASSELSTGTDTQYF.

The CDR3 is CASSMDGGLYNSPLHF. The CDR3 DNA is TGTGCCAGTAGTATGGACGGGGGGCTCTATAATTCACCCCTCCACTTT. This chain joins TRBV19 and TRBJ1-6, with D maybe TRBD1 (6 bases). From germline, CDR1 is LNHDA and CDR2 SQIVND (reference sequence). The V end was cut by 3 bases, the J end by 3 bases, with 12 bases between. This CDR3 has 16 amino acids.

For this clone: One junction end does not reproduce the germline sequence, and a read error may be involved. V and J are TRBV27 and TRBJ1-6; perhaps TRBD1 as D (5 bases). CDR3 length: 14 amino acids. In germline, CDR1 is MNHEY, CDR2 SMNVEV (reference sequence). CDR3 region: CASRSQAYNSPLHF. CDR3 nucleotide sequence: TGTGCCAGCAGATCACAGGCCTACAATTCACCCCTCCACTTT.

The chain carries TRBV25-1 and TRBJ2-1; 13 positions match TRBD2. The J segment lost 3 bases and the V segment lost 3 bases, leaving 8 bases of the junction unmatched. Germline CDR1 reads MGHDK; CDR2 reads SYGVNS. The CDR3 is 18 amino acids. CDR3 amino acids: CASSDTSGGARNYNEQFF. CDR3 bases: TGTGCCAGCAGTGATACTAGCGGGGGGGCCAGGAACTACAATGAGCAGTTCTTC. Looking up the rest from reference TRBV25-1 and TRBJ2-1 gives the full variable domain: EADIYQTPRYLVIGTGKKITLECSQTMGHDKMYWYQQDPGMELHLIHYSYGVNSTEKGDLSSESTVSRIRTEHFPLTLESARPSHTSQYLCASSDTSGGARNYNEQFFGPGTRLTVL.